This T cell receptor beta chain is drawn from a study of cytomegalovirus exposure and HLA in healthy donors (dated by TCRdb to about 2017). Study-level background: An earlier analysis of some 600 of the donors reported 276 Gb of sequence data and roughly 120 million unique TCR beta sequences obtained from about 170 million T cells. The number of donors typed differed by locus, with about 629-640 for A, B, C, DRB1 and DQB1, approximately 500 for DQA1, approximately 580 for DPA1, and some 470 for DPB1. Alongside the repertoire data, information on donor age, sex, ethnicity and CMV serostatus was compiled. Of the 300 to 400 genotyped donors, around 81% fell in the genetic ancestry cluster associated with self-reported Caucasian donors. Roughly 300 gigabases of sequencing data and 75 million to 85 million unique TCR sequences made up an early release that covered some 640 HLA-typed donors. A separate validation cohort of 90 to 150 different subjects was used in addition to the roughly 720-subject first cohort. Both class I and class II loci were covered by HLA typing, at four-digit resolution. Roughly 5 DR-DQ haplotypes were handled as single units for association and clustering, since linkage in the cohort was strong. To decide whether each TCR beta V gene segment behaved as functional or pseudogenic, an earlier analysis of some 600 of the donors relied on high-throughput TCR beta sequencing. The later analysis used no new phenotypic data to find candidate immune exposures, relying instead on TCR beta sequences and their occurrence across donors. A later genetic analysis took genome-wide SNP genotypes for about three fifths of the 666 donors and used that subset as a discovery cohort. On average, roughly 250,000 unique TCR beta nucleotide sequences were sequenced per donor among a few hundred genotyped donors of the cohort, with 15% to 20% of those sequences being non-productive. In a later analysis, previously published TCR beta repertoires from some 640 donors were re-analyzed and high-resolution HLA genotyping was added so that TCR occurrence patterns could be studied. The study profiled the T cell repertoires of hundreds of subjects by immunosequencing and related them to cytomegalovirus serostatus. To predict cytomegalovirus infection status, the study brought together high-throughput TCR immunosequencing, statistical association of individual TCRs with disease status, and machine learning. The aim of the study was to test whether cataloging public T cell receptors could identify signatures of past pathogen exposure. All discovery cohort repertoires had been generated using a single sequencing platform.

The method behind the library was the immunoSEQ multiplex PCR assay. For the multiplex PCR, a mixture combining 60 forward primers for TCR Vbeta segments and 13 reverse primers for TCR Jbeta segments was used. Amplification of the CDR3 region of rearranged TCR beta genes was performed with a multiplex PCR assay on genomic DNA. The amplified TCR beta libraries were sequenced on the Illumina HiSeq System as 87-base-pair reads. Regarding the original processing steps: A later analysis tallied some 79 million unique TCR beta chains across the roughly 610 repertoires, and approximately 12 million of those chains were shared by two or more donors. A nearest-neighbor algorithm error-corrected the raw reads and collapsed the reads into unique sequences, merging closely related sequences to remove PCR and sequencing errors. Alignment of CDR3 sequences to IMGT reference sequences was used to assign V, D and J gene segments. For a sequence to be retained, a match of at least six nucleotides to both a V gene segment and a J gene segment was required. Rearrangements were called productive when the CDR3 lacked stop codons and stayed in frame with V and J; all others were non-productive. CDR3 was defined according to IMGT convention as the region running from the second conserved V-encoded cysteine to the conserved J-encoded phenylalanine. The earlier analysis of approximately 590 of the donors excluded any sequence lacking an unambiguous match to a single V gene segment. In an earlier analysis of around 600 of the donors, V segments were called functional above 56.7% productive rearrangements and were called segregating when the between-donor standard deviation exceeded 5%. A statistical classification framework was built to diagnose cytomegalovirus status from the catalog of TCR beta chain sequences. V and J gene assignment, in a later analysis, came from comparing TCR nucleotide sequences with IMGT/GENE-DB human TR gene sequences. In a later analysis, CDR3 sequences and most-parsimonious VDJ recombination scenarios were assigned using the TCRdist pipeline. In a later analysis, each TCR beta chain was defined by its CDR3 amino acid sequence together with its V-gene family, and reads without a unique V-gene family were excluded. To address suspected cross-contamination and a sequencing artifact, a later analysis removed some 620 highly shared, low-generation-probability nucleotide sequences. In a later analysis, a clonal expansion index was calculated for each public chain from normalized within-repertoire ranks of inferred template counts. A later analysis computed generation probabilities with a VDJ recombination model fitted to out-of-frame rearrangements, and checked the results against IGoR. In a later analysis, TCR-TCR, TCR-HLA and TCR-CMV co-occurrence was scored with hypergeometric tests, and a repertoire-size bias correction was applied to TCR pairs. False discovery rates were estimated in a later analysis by permuting HLA or CMV assignments 20 times. In a later analysis, co-occurring TCRs were grouped with DBSCAN, and TCRdist sequence similarity was added when clustering was performed within HLA-allele-positive subsets. Repertoires with fewer than 30,000 or more than 120,000 public chains, plus five repertoires with anomalous nucleotide sharing, were excluded from co-occurrence clustering. TCRdb's version of the immuneACCESS table is confined to in-frame rearrangements and falls short of the full clone set. An unresolved V gene accounts for under half of the shortfall where checked; the remainder is of unknown origin. V and J calls and clone size are copied from that table; D and trimming were computed from the DNA. In all, the sample holds 86,000 or so clones, and roughly 77% of those were seen once. Approximately 15% of the sample rests with the top ten.

In this sample, this clone turned up once. This receptor's antigen is unknown. Base-call qualities are not available, and no considerably larger clone is one nucleotide away. The CDR3 has 15 amino acids, counting the end cysteine and phenylalanine. Only the CDR3 DNA is retained, 45 bases long and in frame from the first base. Relative to germline, V is missing 2 bases and J is missing 3 bases, with 3 bases of the junction outside any gene match. In the germline V gene, CDR1 corresponds to SGHRS and CDR2 to YFSETQ. The cohort was made up of 500 to 850 healthy bone marrow donors. All cohort members were sampled while nominally healthy, although unrecorded immune exposures were likely present. The donor was CMV seropositive and belonged to the group of over 250 seropositive cohort members. A peripheral blood sample was collected from each donor, and TCR beta sequencing was performed on peripheral blood mononuclear cells. The Qiagen DNeasy Blood Extraction Kit was used to extract genomic DNA from the blood cell samples.

The full study reports these points: Linkage disequilibrium might explain the correlated functional status among segregating V segments, but an unknown experimental factor could not be excluded. According to the authors, the approach could potentially be generalized to other disease states and immunological phenotypes. A later analysis found that most CMV-associated TCR beta chains appeared HLA-restricted, with HLA associations seemingly driven largely by CMV exposure. According to a later genetic analysis, donors in an Asian-associated ancestry cluster had fewer N-insertions in productive TCRs than the approximately 670-donor mean. V-gene and J-gene trimming of TCR beta chains was associated with a missense DCLRE1C variant in a later genetic analysis, and the association was replicated in an independent cohort. A cluster of highly shared sequence variants was judged likely to represent a technical artifact of the sequencing pipeline. In an earlier analysis of some 550 of the donors, most TCR beta V segments were observed in productive rearrangements about 90% or about 30% of the time, broadly matching IMGT annotations. In a later analysis, TCR association rates were found to vary across HLA loci, with the most associated TCRs seen for DRB1 alleles and the fewest for HLA-C alleles. In vitro tests confirmed that a few of the cytomegalovirus-associated TCR beta chains recognize cytomegalovirus antigens. The 87-base-pair reads could not distinguish some IMGT-functional V segments, including TRBV6-2 and TRBV6-3, so those segments were excluded. According to a later analysis, parvovirus B19, influenza, CMV and Epstein-Barr virus appeared linked to several top co-occurrence clusters. Strong co-occurrence of HLA alleles, especially DR and DQ, made assigning TCR associations to individual alleles difficult. The earlier analysis of 587 of the donors excluded roughly 17 rarely observed V segments, including chromosome 9 orphons, because counts were too low. Only TCR beta chains were sequenced in this cohort, and the absence of alpha or paired-chain data limited detectable features. The classifier was reported to diagnose cytomegalovirus status with high specificity and sensitivity in both the original cohort and the validation cohort. HLA typing was unavailable for some donors at each locus, so association tests used only the typed subset. In a later analysis, some 17,000 TCR beta sequences were associated with specific HLA alleles at a false discovery rate of 0.05. Across donors, most TCR sequences were observed very rarely, whereas some public TCRs were present in many individuals. In a later analysis, HLA-associated TCR beta chains were found to be more clonally expanded and to have lower generation probabilities than equally common non-associated chains. Roughly uniform sequencing depth across donors was assumed in presence/absence analyses, although this assumption may not hold. CMV serostatus was the only immune exposure information available for the cohort. In the study, around 150 TCR beta chains were listed as associated with cytomegalovirus. A further reported finding was that TCR beta sequences accurately predicted the HLA-A and HLA-B alleles for most subjects in the first cohort.

This TCR was recovered from a woman in her thirties or forties in good health and CMV-seropositive. The V gene is TRBV5-1 and the J gene is TRBJ2-1; 9 bases in the middle match TRBD2. The sample was PBMCs. The base sequence is TGCGCCAGCAGCTTAGATAGCGGGAGCTACAATGAGCAGTTCTTC. It translates as CASSLDSGSYNEQFF.